Below, 3 T cell receptor beta chains from the same sample are listed, as sequenced in a study of CD8 T cells in Susac syndrome. Reverse transcription of roughly 0.5 to 1 ug RNA was performed with random hexamers. In TCRdb, the immunoSEQ multiplex PCR reads were re-called with MiXCR into one record per CDR3 protein. The sample has 330,000 or so distinct CDR3 sequences, 65% to 90% seen once; the top ten hold 0.21%. Sequences were obtained from CD8+ T cells from PBMCs. The receptors originated from a human donor with multiple sclerosis.

This chain uses TRBV27 with TRBJ1-2; TRBD1 is a possible D gene (5 bases). Between the trimmed V and J ends, which lost 3 bases and 3 bases, there was a span of 17 bases. CDR1 is MNHEY, CDR2 SMNVEV, per germline (reference sequence). This CDR3 contains 16 residues. CDR3 sequence: CASSFSGNGRDYGYTF. In DNA, the CDR3 is TGTGCCAGCAGTTTTTCAGGGAATGGGAGGGACTATGGCTACACCTTC.

The chain is built from TRBV7-3 and TRBJ2-1; TRBD2 matches 11 bases. The CDR3 loop spans 16 amino acids. Germline CDR1 reads SGHTA; CDR2 reads FQGTGA. The V and J ends lost 6 bases and 4 bases, in that order; junction bases with no gene match: 8. The CDR3 reads CASRIDGTSGYNEQFF. Here the CDR3 DNA reads TGTGCCAGCAGAATTGATGGGACTAGCGGATACAATGAGCAGTTCTTC.

This chain uses TRBV28 with TRBJ2-5, with TRBD1 matching 7 bases. The CDR3 consists of 14 residues. Germline loops: CDR1 MDHEN, CDR2 SYDVKM. Trimming at V came to 2 bases and at J to 5 bases, leaving 5 bases not matched to a gene. The CDR3 is CASSLGQVGETQYF. The CDR3 nucleotides read TGTGCCAGCAGTTTAGGACAGGTTGGGGAGACCCAGTACTTC.